This TCR beta chain stems from a study of blood T cell repertoires in COVID-19. Libraries were prepared by immunoSEQ multiplex PCR; TCRdb keeps only in-frame clonotypes and omits some of them. The sample lists about 57,000 clones, less than 80% occurring once. This receptor was identified in a human donor in a cohort sampled during active COVID-19. The specimen was peripheral blood.

CDR3: CASSTPAGYGVGELFF. The CDR3 bases are TGTGCCAGTAGTACCCCGGCAGGGTATGGAGTTGGGGAGCTGTTTTTT. This chain connects TRBV19 to TRBJ2-2; tentatively, D is TRBD1 (5 bases). The germline CDR1 and CDR2 sequences are LNHDA and SQIVND (reference sequence). The CDR3 length is 16 residues. Trimming took off 4 bases at V and 8 bases at J, with 20 bases between the two ends.